What follows is one T cell receptor (beta chain) and its context. Antigen unknown. The CD45RO-CCR7+CD27+CD95- phenotype denoted naive CD8+ T cells. The authors prepared UMI-labeled TRB cDNA libraries by 5' RACE. TCRdb reprocessed the 5' RACE reads and keeps a single row for each CDR3 protein, giving no DNA. The sample data list about 90,000 distinct CDR3 sequences. Germline lookup yields CDR1 SQVTM and CDR2 ANQGSEA. The CDR3 spans 12 residues. This specimen belongs to a study of CXCR3-negative and CXCR3-positive naive CD8 T cells. Study-level information: Roughly 140 million TRB reads in total, about 1.5 +/- 0.3 million per library.

Study-wide results and limits: After cryopreservation, CXCR3 expression dropped partially; most assays used fresh PBMCs. Relative to memory CD8+ cells, whose diversity was much lower, both naive subsets had comparably high diversity.

V usage is TRBV29-1 and J usage is TRBJ2-7; TCRdb's assignment of TRBD1 cannot be checked, as there is no DNA. The sequenced material came from naive CXCR3- CD8+ T cells from blood. Documented subset: CD45RO-CCR7+CD27+CD95- naive CD8+ T cells lacking CXCR3 (TNR3-). The clonotype originates from a human donor in good health. Some clones in this sample may be carry-over from other donors' samples. CDR3 in amino acids: CSVEADSEEQYF.